This is a list of T cell receptor beta chains from one sample in a study of T-cell memory formation after mild COVID-19. In TCRdb, the 5' RACE reads were re-called with MiXCR into one record per CDR3 protein. The repertoire holds hundreds of thousands of distinct CDR3 sequences, about a fifth seen once, with approximately 12% in the top ten. Sequencing was performed on PBMCs or a T cell subset sorted from them (not recorded which). These receptors were collected from an adult woman who had mild COVID-19 (a few samples of this study predate the infection). Cell type and time point are not known. The CDR3 runs from the conserved cysteine through the conserved F or W. D genes are given only for firm matches. Clone size is not always given. Where it is, it says once, few, many or a class for expanded clones.

clone size,V gene,J gene,D gene,CDR3 DNA,CDR3 protein
few,TRBV12-3/TRBV12-4,TRBJ1-2,NA,TGTGCCAGCAGTTCCGCCGGGACCCACTTCAACGGCTACACCTTC,CASSSAGTHFNGYTF
few,TRBV27,TRBJ1-1,NA,TGTGCCAGCACAGGGTTGATAAAAAACACTGAAGCTTTCTTT,CASTGLIKNTEAFF
few,TRBV7-8,TRBJ1-6,NA,TGTGCCAGCAGCTCCGGGGGCAGAGGCTCCTATAATTCACCCCTCCACTTT,CASSSGGRGSYNSPLHF
NA,TRBV18,TRBJ1-1,TRBD1,TGTGCCAGCTCACCAGCCGGACAGGGCCTGACTGAAGCTTTCTTT,CASSPAGQGLTEAFF
NA,TRBV5-1,TRBJ2-1,NA,TGCGCCAGCAGCTTTGAAGGGGGTCATGAGCAGTTCTTC,CASSFEGGHEQFF
NA,TRBV10-3,TRBJ1-1,NA,TGTGCCATCAGTGAGGTAGGGGAGAACACTGAAGCTTTCTTT,CAISEVGENTEAFF
NA,TRBV29-1,TRBJ2-1,NA,TGCAGCATCACCGACAGGAGCTACAATGAGCAGTTCTTC,CSITDRSYNEQFF
NA,TRBV12-3/TRBV12-4,TRBJ1-1,NA,TGTGCCAGCAGTTCCCCCCAGACTATGAACACTGAAGCTTTCTTT,CASSSPQTMNTEAFF
many,TRBV7-2,TRBJ2-7,NA,TGTGCCAGCAGAGCAATGGGGGAGCAGTACTTC,CASRAMGEQYF
NA,TRBV5-4,TRBJ2-7,NA,TGTGCCAGCAGCTTGGCCGGTGGGGCCAGCTCCTACGAGCAGTACTTC,CASSLAGGASSYEQYF
few,TRBV2,TRBJ1-2,NA,TGTGCCAGCAGGATGGAGGGGCTTCGAGACTATGGCTACACCTTC,CASRMEGLRDYGYTF
NA,TRBV19,TRBJ2-2,TRBD1,TGTGCCAGCCGGACAGGGGTAGGGGAGCTGTTTTTT,CASRTGVGELFF
NA,TRBV7-9,TRBJ1-4,NA,TGTGCCAGCAGCTCCCTCAGTCGGGAAAAACTGTTTTTT,CASSSLSREKLFF
NA,TRBV4-3,TRBJ1-5,NA,TGCGCCAGCAGCCCGGGAGCGGGGTTCGGTATCCAGCCCCAGCATTTT,CASSPGAGFGIQPQHF
few,TRBV15,TRBJ2-7,NA,TGTGCCACCAGCAGAGAGACCCGATACGAGCAGTACTTC,CATSRETRYEQYF
NA,TRBV15,TRBJ2-7,NA,TGTGCCACCAGCCCCGGGTTCTCCTACGAGCAGTACTTC,CATSPGFSYEQYF
NA,TRBV5-5,TRBJ1-1,NA,TGTGCCAGCAGCTTTTCTTGGGGGATGAACACTGAAGCTTTCTTT,CASSFSWGMNTEAFF
NA,TRBV29-1,TRBJ2-7,NA,TGCAGCGTTGAACTTGACCGGGCCGACGGCTCCTACGAGCAGTACTTC,CSVELDRADGSYEQYF
NA,TRBV7-2,TRBJ2-1,NA,TGTGCCAGCAGCTTAGGTGCTAGCGAGAAGCAGTTCTTC,CASSLGASEKQFF
NA,TRBV6-6,TRBJ2-5,TRBD1,TGTGCCAGCAGCACATTTGGACAGGGCGATGAGACCCAGTACTTC,CASSTFGQGDETQYF
NA,TRBV27,TRBJ1-6,NA,TGTGCCAGCAGTTCGCGGTCGATATGGTCACCCCTCCACTTT,CASSSRSIWSPLHF
few,TRBV7-6,TRBJ1-5,TRBD1,TGTGCCAGCAGCCGAGAACCGGGACAGAGCAATCAGCCCCAGCATTTT,CASSREPGQSNQPQHF
few,TRBV29-1,TRBJ2-3,TRBD1,TGCAGCGTCGAAGGACAGGGGGCAACAGATACGCAGTATTTT,CSVEGQGATDTQYF
NA,TRBV6-6,TRBJ1-3,NA,TGTGCCAGCAGTTTACAACAGGGCTCTGGAAACACCATATATTTT,CASSLQQGSGNTIYF
few,TRBV7-8,TRBJ2-5,TRBD2,TGTGCCAGCAGCTTAGGTGGCGGGAGGGAGGAGACCCAGTACTTC,CASSLGGGREETQYF
few,TRBV5-4,TRBJ2-5,NA,TGTGCCAGCAGGCCTGAGGTAGCGGTAGCAGAGACCCAGTACTTC,CASRPEVAVAETQYF
NA,TRBV11-2,TRBJ1-6,NA,TGTGCCAGCAGTCTGGGGCCTTATAATTCACCCCTCCACTTT,CASSLGPYNSPLHF
many,TRBV7-2,TRBJ2-1,NA,TGTGCCAGCAGCCCGTGGGGAGCCAACAATGAGCAGTTCTTC,CASSPWGANNEQFF
NA,TRBV7-8,TRBJ2-1,TRBD2,TGTGCCAGCAGCCGTCCCGGGACTACCTCCTACAATGAGCAGTTCTTC,CASSRPGTTSYNEQFF
few,TRBV29-1,TRBJ2-2,TRBD1,TGCAGCGTTGGGACAGGGGTAACCGGGGAGCTGTTTTTT,CSVGTGVTGELFF
few,TRBV9,TRBJ2-2,NA,TGTGCCAGCACTCACTTAGGGGCCGGGGAGCTGTTTTTT,CASTHLGAGELFF